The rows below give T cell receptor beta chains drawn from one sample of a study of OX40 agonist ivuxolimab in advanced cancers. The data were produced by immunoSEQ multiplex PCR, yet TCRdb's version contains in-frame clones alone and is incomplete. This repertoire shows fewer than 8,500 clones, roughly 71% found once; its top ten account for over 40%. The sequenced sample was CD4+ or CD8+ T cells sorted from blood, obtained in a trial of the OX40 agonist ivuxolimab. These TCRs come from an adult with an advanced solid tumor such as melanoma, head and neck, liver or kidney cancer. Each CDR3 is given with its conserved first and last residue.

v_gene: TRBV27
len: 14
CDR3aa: CASSRAGSNQPQHF

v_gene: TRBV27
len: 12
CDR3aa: CASRGLNTEAFF

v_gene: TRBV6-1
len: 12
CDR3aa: CASRHRVHEQYF

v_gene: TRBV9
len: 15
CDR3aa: CASSASSQGGYEQYF

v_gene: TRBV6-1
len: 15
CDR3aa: CASSEDGQGGTEAFF

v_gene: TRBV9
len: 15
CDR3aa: CASSVGQGLSYEQYF

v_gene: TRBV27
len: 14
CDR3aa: CASSWGQGYHEQYF

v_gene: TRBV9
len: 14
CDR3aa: CASRTQGANYGYTF

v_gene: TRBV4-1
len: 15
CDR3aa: CASSTPDSKDTEAFF

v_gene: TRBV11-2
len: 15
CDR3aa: CASSRSGEYQETQYF

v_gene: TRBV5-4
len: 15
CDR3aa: CASSYPQGVNNEQFF

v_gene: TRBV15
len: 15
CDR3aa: CATSSGRQETDTQYF

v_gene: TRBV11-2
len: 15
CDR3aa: CASSNPSLGTDTQYF

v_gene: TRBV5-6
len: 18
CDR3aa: CASSLRSGYHSGANVLTF

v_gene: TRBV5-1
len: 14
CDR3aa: CASSAPGDNEKLFF

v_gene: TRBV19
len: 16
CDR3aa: CASSHLTSGTYNEQFF

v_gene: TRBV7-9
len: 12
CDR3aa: CASRGGEEKLFF

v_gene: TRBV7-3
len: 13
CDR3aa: CASSFGAGWEQYF

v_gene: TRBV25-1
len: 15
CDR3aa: CASSEYSGGASGYTF

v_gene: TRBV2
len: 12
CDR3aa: CASSDQDDEQYF

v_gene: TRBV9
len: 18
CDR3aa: CASGAPLAGGRVTGELFF

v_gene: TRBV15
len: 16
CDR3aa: CATSRAPGRTQETQYF

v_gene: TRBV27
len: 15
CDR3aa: CASSLSLTGRSEQYF

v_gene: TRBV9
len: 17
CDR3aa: CASSAPRAGSSTDTQYF

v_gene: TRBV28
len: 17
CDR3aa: CASSFPPWSATDYEQYF

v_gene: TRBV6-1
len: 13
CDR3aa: CASSDIEYNEQFF

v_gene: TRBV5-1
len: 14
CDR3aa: CASSFGTGGYEQYF

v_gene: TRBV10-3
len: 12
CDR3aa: CAIRTRRDEQYF

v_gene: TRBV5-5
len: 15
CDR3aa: CASSLWRDENEKLFF

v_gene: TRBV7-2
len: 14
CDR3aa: CASSVRDIIDEQFF

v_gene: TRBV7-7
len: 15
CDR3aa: CASSLRGGALDEQFF

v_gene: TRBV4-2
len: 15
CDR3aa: CASSDGLAGADEQFF

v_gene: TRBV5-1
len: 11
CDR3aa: CASSLDYEQYF

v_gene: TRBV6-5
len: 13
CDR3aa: CASSYSNQAGYTF

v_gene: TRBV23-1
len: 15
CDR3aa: CASSRETSGINEQFF

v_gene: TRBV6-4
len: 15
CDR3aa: CASSEISEGVQPQHF

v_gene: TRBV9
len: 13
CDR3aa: CASSGGKNTEAFF

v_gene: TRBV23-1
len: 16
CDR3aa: CASSQSPETVPYEQYF

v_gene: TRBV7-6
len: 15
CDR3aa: CASSRSGEYQETQYF

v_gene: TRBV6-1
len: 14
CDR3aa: CASSGGRMNTEAFF